This T cell receptor beta chain was obtained from a study of glioma-infiltrating T cells after dendritic cell vaccination. Study findings and constraints: Only a small number of patients had complete blood and tumor samples.

Data came from immunoSEQ multiplex PCR; TCRdb stores just in-frame clones and leaves some out. Of under 75,000 clones listed, about 84% are singletons. Time point here: after dendritic cell vaccination, including at tumor progression/relapse. Fresh-frozen tumor tissue and more than two years of survival data were available for all. Germline V gene sequence: CDR1 SGHRS, CDR2 YFSETQ. The CDR3 is made up of 13 amino acids. Notes on this clone: Its antigen is undetermined.

The rearrangement joins TRBV5-1 to TRBJ2-5, with no clear D. Near its end, the DNA agrees better with TRBJ2-7, so the J call may be wrong. The receptor comes from a human donor with glioblastoma. The sequencing used blood, collected after dendritic cell vaccination. This CDR3 reads CASSLRTNYEQYF. The CDR3 nucleotides read TGCGCCAGCAGCTTGAGAACTAACTACGAGCAGTACTTC.